The clone carrying this T cell receptor beta chain occurred many times. Its antigen is as yet unknown. These data are taken from a study of spatial heterogeneity in lung cancer. Findings and limits, study-wide: Estimated TCR-seq coverage of tumor T cells was only approximately 7% for alpha chains. For beta chains, the corresponding estimate was about 13%. Intratumoral expanded alpha and beta TCR counts were found to track tumor mutation counts.

Deletions cut 5 bases from V and 3 bases from J, with 14 bases between. The CDR3 covers 14 residues. The V gene's germline CDR1 is MNHEY and CDR2 SVGEGT. TCRdb called the 5' RACE reads again in MiXCR, with one record for every CDR3 protein. Of 20,000 to 25,000 distinct CDR3 sequences listed, around 4.8% are singletons. Time point meaning: sample taken at primary tumor resection. The input for sequencing was lung tumor tissue, taken at surgery. The rearrangement joins TRBV6-2 or TRBV6-3 to TRBJ2-7; D may be TRBD1 or TRBD2 (5 bases each). The receptor was derived from a male donor with early-stage non-small cell lung cancer. The CDR3 loop reads CASSPGWGIYEQYF. CDR3 DNA sequence: TGTGCCAGCAGTCCCGGCTGGGGGATCTACGAGCAGTACTTC.